One and the same sample provided the 2 T cell receptor beta chains below, sequenced in a study of blood T cell repertoires in COVID-19. Sequenced by immunoSEQ multiplex PCR; TCRdb stores in-frame clones only, minus some. This table holds about 91,000 clones, about 75% found once. The sequenced sample consisted of peripheral blood. All receptors come from a woman aged 80 or over with acute or convalescent COVID-19.

This clone appeared many times. This chain joins TRBV6-5 and TRBJ2-1; TRBD1 might be the D (6 bases). CDR1 is MNHEY, CDR2 SVGAGI, per germline. The CDR3 is 13 amino acids. Trimming stripped 2 bases from V and 9 bases from J, with 11 bases between. For the CDR3, the DNA is TGTGCCAGCAGTTACGGTCTAGGGGGTGAGCAGTTCTTC. Amino acid sequence: CASSYGLGGEQFF.

The rearrangement links TRBV24-1 to TRBJ2-3; no clear D. Trimming took 3 bases from V and 1 from J, leaving 10 bases between them. Per germline, CDR1 KGHDR and CDR2 SFDVKD. This CDR3 has 15 residues. CDR3 sequence (DNA): TGTGCCACCAGTGATCCGCGTCAGGGCACAGATACGCAGTATTTT. As protein: CATSDPRQGTDTQYF.